The next 11 T cell receptor beta chains were all read from a single sample in a study of human T cells and chemical hapten exposure. Described time point: pre-sensitization, week 0. Noted treatment: therapeutic diphenylcyclopropenone sensitization with weekly scalp DPC. TCRdb ran MiXCR on the RACE reads and lists one entry per CDR3 protein. The sample consists of fewer than 70,000 distinct CDR3 sequences, roughly 6.7% of them appearing once. The material sequenced was whole blood, taken in connection with sensitization to the hapten diphenylcyclopropenone (DPC). The receptors were gathered from a woman under 40 with alopecia areata. Some clones in this sample may be carry-over from other donors' samples.

J is TRBJ2-7 and V is TRBV12-3 or TRBV12-4; D may be TRBD2 (7 bases). The CDR3 covers 20 residues. V lost 2 bases and J lost 2, with 28 bases in between. CDR3 in amino acids: CASSLMRGGLSPRDPYEQYF. CDR3 sequence (DNA): TGTGCCAGCAGTTTAATGAGGGGGGGGCTGTCTCCACGCGATCCCTACGAGCAGTACTTC.

This clonotype appeared many times. The chain has TRBV29-1 and TRBJ2-3; tentatively, D is TRBD1 or TRBD2 (5 bases each). Trimming took off 1 base at V and 3 bases at J, with 8 bases between the two ends. CDR3 length equals 13 residues. The germline V gene encodes CDR1 SQVTM and CDR2 ANQGSEA. The chain's CDR3 is CSVEGGGTDTQYF. The CDR3 DNA reads TGCAGCGTTGAAGGGGGCGGGACAGATACGCAGTATTTT.

This clonotype was seen repeatedly, ten times or more. The chain is built from TRBV29-1 and TRBJ1-2, with 8 bases lining up with TRBD1. Trimming at V came to 5 bases and at J to 7 bases, leaving 12 bases not matched to a gene. CDR3 size: 14 residues. From germline, CDR1 is SQVTM and CDR2 ANQGSEA. The CDR3 bases are TGCAGCGTTACCCACGGACAGGGTGGTTCTGGCTACACCTTC. This encodes CSVTHGQGGSGYTF.

Many counts were recorded for this clonotype. This chain uses TRBV30 with TRBJ2-7, with D maybe TRBD1 (6 bases). The V and J ends lost 2 bases and 5 bases respectively, with 10 bases between them. CDR3 length: 12 residues. Germline CDR1 GTSNPN, CDR2 SVGIG (reference sequence). The CDR3 here is CAWSHQGNEQYF. DNA of the CDR3: TGTGCCTGGAGTCACCAGGGGAACGAGCAGTACTTC.

This clonotype was picked up many times. The chain links TRBV7-2 to TRBJ1-3; D is perhaps TRBD1 (6 bases). Trimming removed 4 bases from V and 4 bases from J, with 11 bases in between. CDR1 and CDR2 from the germline V gene are SGHTA and FQGNSA. The CDR3 spans 14 residues. The chain's CDR3 is CASSSDSFGNTIYF. CDR3 coding DNA: TGTGCCAGCAGCTCGGACAGTTTCGGAAACACCATATATTTT.

This clonotype was seen at least ten times. The chain uses TRBV12-3 or TRBV12-4 and TRBJ1-3; possible D gene TRBD1, 6 bases. The CDR3 spans 12 residues. Between the trimmed V and J ends, which lost 3 bases and 15 bases, there was a span of 15 bases. The CDR3 region has the DNA TGTGCCAGCAGTTTCCCCCAAGGGGGTGAATATTTT. Protein: CASSFPQGGEYF.

The sample holds many counts of this clonotype. The CDR3 sequence: CASSQDGAAKFSSSTDTQYF. CDR3 in DNA: TGCGCCAGCAGCCAAGATGGAGCCGCCAAGTTTTCCTCTAGCACAGATACGCAGTATTTT. The rearrangement uses TRBV4-1 and TRBJ2-3; no reliable D call. This CDR3 contains 20 residues. V lost 0 bases and J 0 bases, leaving 22 bases between the germline ends. Germline loops: CDR1 MGHRA, CDR2 YSYEKL.

This clonotype was seen at least ten times. The chain joins TRBV6-1 to TRBJ2-7; 7 bases are shared with TRBD2. Trimming cost V 4 bases and J 4 bases; bases outside gene matches: 7. The CDR3 totals 14 residues. Germline assignment: CDR1 MNHNS and CDR2 SASEGT. Here the CDR3 reads CASSGVWGGYEQYF. The CDR3 nucleotides read TGTGCCAGCAGTGGAGTATGGGGGGGTTACGAGCAGTACTTC.

This clonotype was observed at least ten times. The DNA for the CDR3 is TGCAGTGTTAAAGCGACGGCACCGAACACTGAAGCTTTCTTT. Translated, it gives CSVKATAPNTEAFF. The chain is built from TRBV20-1 and TRBJ1-1; the D is unclear. V lost 7 bases to trimming and J lost 1 base, with 16 bases between them. Germline V CDR1 and CDR2: DFQATT, SNEGSKA (reference sequence). The CDR3 runs 14 residues.

This clonotype was detected ten times or more. The gene calls are TRBV10-3 and TRBJ1-1, with 7 nucleotides matching TRBD1. This CDR3 has 14 residues. V dropped 3 bases and J dropped 3; count of bases not matched to a gene: 4. Germline CDR1 ENHRY, CDR2 SYGVKD. In DNA, the CDR3 is TGTGCCATCAGTGAACAGGGGTTTGACACTGAAGCTTTCTTT. It is translated as CAISEQGFDTEAFF.

This clonotype has ten or more counts. J is TRBJ2-3 and V is TRBV19, with TRBD1 matching 8 bases. The V segment lost 6 bases and the J segment 2 bases; nucleotides outside the gene matches: 10. This CDR3 has 16 amino acids. Germline assignment: CDR1 LNHDA and CDR2 SQIVND (reference sequence). The CDR3 sequence: CASRGTGTGITDTQYF. The DNA of the CDR3 is TGTGCCAGTAGGGGCACCGGGACAGGCATCACAGATACGCAGTATTTT.